This entry features one TCR beta chain sequence. The record originates from a study of control samples from healthy donors and cancer patients. Measured with immunoSEQ multiplex PCR; TCRdb has only the in-frame clones, and not every one. The sample has approximately 190,000 clones, and its top ten clones hold about 2.2%. The CDR3 is 18 amino acids. CDR1 is MRHNA, CDR2 SNTAGT, per germline. J lost 2 bases, V lost 2 bases, and 12 bases had no gene match. The specimen sequenced was blood. The receptor's source is a woman between 25 and 40 years old in good health. V and J are TRBV6-4 and TRBJ1-5, with 7 bases lining up with TRBD1. CDR3 in amino acids: CASSDRKPQGLRNQPQHF. The CDR3 DNA is TGTGCCAGCAGTGACCGGAAACCACAGGGGTTGCGCAATCAGCCCCAGCATTTT.